A selection of T cell receptor beta chains follows, all from one sample in a study of cytomegalovirus exposure and HLA in healthy donors. Assay used: immunoSEQ multiplex PCR; TCRdb lists only in-frame clones, some missing. The repertoire table contains approximately 170,000 clones. Sequenced material: PBMCs. The receptors originated from a young woman in good health and CMV-seropositive. Both conserved end residues are part of each CDR3. Fields, in order: J gene, V gene, D gene, CDR3 protein, CDR3 DNA. D genes are given only for firm matches.

j_call: TRBJ2-1
v_call: TRBV7-6
d_call: TRBD2
cdr3_aa: CASSAGLARRVFF
cdr3_nt: TGTGCCAGCAGCGCGGGACTAGCGAGGAGGGTGTTCTTC

j_call: TRBJ1-1
v_call: TRBV4-3
d_call: .
cdr3_aa: CASSQFFGGENTEAFF
cdr3_nt: TGCGCCAGCAGCCAATTTTTCGGGGGGGAGAACACTGAAGCTTTCTTT

j_call: TRBJ2-7
v_call: TRBV11-2
d_call: TRBD2
cdr3_aa: CASSESIAGPLYEQYF
cdr3_nt: TGTGCCAGCAGCGAGAGTATAGCGGGCCCGCTCTACGAGCAGTACTTC

j_call: TRBJ1-1
v_call: TRBV27
d_call: .
cdr3_aa: CASSSPPTTEAFF
cdr3_nt: TGTGCCAGCAGTTCCCCCCCTACGACTGAAGCTTTCTTT

j_call: TRBJ1-2
v_call: TRBV5-4
d_call: .
cdr3_aa: CASSLTPSNYGYTF
cdr3_nt: TGTGCCAGCAGCTTGACTCCTTCTAACTATGGCTACACCTTC

j_call: TRBJ2-3
v_call: TRBV2
d_call: .
cdr3_aa: CASSRDSTDTQYF
cdr3_nt: TGTGCCAGCAGTCGAGATAGCACAGATACGCAGTATTTT

j_call: TRBJ1-1
v_call: TRBV30
d_call: .
cdr3_aa: CAWSRRGNTEAFF
cdr3_nt: TGTGCCTGGAGTAGGAGGGGGAACACTGAAGCTTTCTTT

j_call: TRBJ2-3
v_call: TRBV19
d_call: TRBD2
cdr3_aa: CASRATSGRTDTQYF
cdr3_nt: TGTGCCAGTAGGGCGACTAGCGGGAGAACAGATACGCAGTATTTT

j_call: TRBJ2-2
v_call: TRBV19
d_call: TRBD2
cdr3_aa: CASRTSGTHTGELFF
cdr3_nt: TGTGCCTCTCGGACTAGCGGGACTCACACCGGGGAGCTGTTTTTT

j_call: TRBJ2-3
v_call: TRBV19
d_call: TRBD2
cdr3_aa: CASSGGGGPDTQYF
cdr3_nt: TGTGCCAGTAGCGGCGGGGGGGGACCAGATACGCAGTATTTT

j_call: TRBJ2-1
v_call: TRBV7-3
d_call: TRBD2
cdr3_aa: CASSLMAGEGFLAGVSYNEQFF
cdr3_nt: TGTGCCAGCAGCTTAATGGCAGGGGAGGGATTTCTAGCGGGGGTTTCCTACAATGAGCAGTTCTTC

j_call: TRBJ1-1
v_call: TRBV15
d_call: .
cdr3_aa: CATSRDGTPTEAFF
cdr3_nt: TGTGCCACCAGCAGGGATGGGACTCCCACTGAAGCTTTCTTT

j_call: TRBJ2-7
v_call: TRBV7-2
d_call: TRBD2
cdr3_aa: CASSPRLAGGGYEQYF
cdr3_nt: TGTGCCAGCAGCCCACGACTAGCGGGAGGGGGGTACGAGCAGTACTTC

j_call: TRBJ1-1
v_call: TRBV27
d_call: TRBD1
cdr3_aa: CALGQGALNTEAFF
cdr3_nt: TGTGCCCTTGGACAGGGGGCTTTGAACACTGAAGCTTTCTTT

j_call: TRBJ1-6
v_call: TRBV6-6
d_call: .
cdr3_aa: CASSYQTRDSPLHF
cdr3_nt: TGTGCCAGCAGTTACCAGACCCGGGATTCACCCCTCCACTTT

j_call: TRBJ2-7
v_call: TRBV6-1
d_call: TRBD1
cdr3_aa: CASSGPGQIYEQYF
cdr3_nt: TGTGCCAGCAGTGGACCGGGACAGATCTACGAGCAGTACTTC

j_call: TRBJ1-1
v_call: TRBV19
d_call: .
cdr3_aa: CASSISSNTEAFF
cdr3_nt: TGTGCCAGTAGTATCTCCTCTAACACTGAAGCTTTCTTT

j_call: TRBJ2-6
v_call: TRBV4-3
d_call: .
cdr3_aa: CASSQITGTGANVLTF
cdr3_nt: TGCGCCAGCAGCCAAATCACAGGGACTGGGGCCAACGTCCTGACTTTC

j_call: TRBJ2-5
v_call: TRBV2
d_call: .
cdr3_aa: CASTSRAGETQYF
cdr3_nt: TGTGCCAGCACTTCCAGGGCTGGAGAGACCCAGTACTTC

j_call: TRBJ2-1
v_call: TRBV7-9
d_call: .
cdr3_aa: CASSFTEGSYNEQFF
cdr3_nt: TGTGCCAGCAGCTTCACAGAAGGCTCCTACAATGAGCAGTTCTTC